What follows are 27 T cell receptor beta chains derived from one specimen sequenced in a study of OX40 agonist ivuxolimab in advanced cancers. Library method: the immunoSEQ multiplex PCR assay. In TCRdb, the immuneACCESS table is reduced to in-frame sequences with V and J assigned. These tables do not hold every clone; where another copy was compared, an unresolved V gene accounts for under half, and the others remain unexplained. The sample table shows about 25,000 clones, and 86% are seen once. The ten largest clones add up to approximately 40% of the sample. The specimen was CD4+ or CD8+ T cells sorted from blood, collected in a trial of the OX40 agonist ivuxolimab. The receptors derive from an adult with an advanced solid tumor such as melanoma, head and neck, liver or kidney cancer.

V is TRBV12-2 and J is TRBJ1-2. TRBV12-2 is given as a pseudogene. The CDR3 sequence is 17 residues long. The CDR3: CASRSRDLLPPNYGYTF. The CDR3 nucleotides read TGTGCAAGTCGCTCGAGGGACCTCTTGCCCCCTAACTATGGCTACACCTTC.

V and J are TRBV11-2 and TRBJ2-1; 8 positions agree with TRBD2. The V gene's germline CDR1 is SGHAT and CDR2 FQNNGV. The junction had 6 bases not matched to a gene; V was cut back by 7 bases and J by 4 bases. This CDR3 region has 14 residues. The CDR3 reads CASKTGGIYNEQFF. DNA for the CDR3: TGTGCCAGCAAAACGGGAGGGATTTACAATGAGCAGTTCTTC. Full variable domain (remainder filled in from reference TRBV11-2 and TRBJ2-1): EAGVAQSPRYKIIEKRQSVAFWCNPISGHATLYWYQQILGQGPKLLIQFQNNGVVDDSQLPKDRFSAERLKGVDSTLKIQPAKLEDSAVYLCASKTGGIYNEQFFGPGTRLTVL.

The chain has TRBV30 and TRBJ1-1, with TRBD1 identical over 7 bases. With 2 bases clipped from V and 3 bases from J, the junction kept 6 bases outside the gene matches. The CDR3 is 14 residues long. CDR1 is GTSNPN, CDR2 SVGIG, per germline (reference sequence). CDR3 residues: CAWSRGHLDTEAFF. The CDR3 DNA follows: TGTGCCTGGAGTAGGGGGCACTTGGACACTGAAGCTTTCTTT.

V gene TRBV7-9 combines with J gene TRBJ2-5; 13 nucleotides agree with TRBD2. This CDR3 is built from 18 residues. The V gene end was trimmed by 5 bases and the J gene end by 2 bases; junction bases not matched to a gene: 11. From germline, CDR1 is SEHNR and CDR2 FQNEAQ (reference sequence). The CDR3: CASSPPWTSGGDQETQYF. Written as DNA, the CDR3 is TGTGCCAGCAGCCCCCCCTGGACTAGCGGGGGTGATCAAGAGACCCAGTACTTC.

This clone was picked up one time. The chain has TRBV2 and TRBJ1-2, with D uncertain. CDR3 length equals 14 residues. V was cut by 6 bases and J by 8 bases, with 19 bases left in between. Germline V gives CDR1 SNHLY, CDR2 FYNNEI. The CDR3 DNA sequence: TGTGCCAGCAGCGAGGACGGCCTGATGGTAGGCTACACCTTC. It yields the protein CASSEDGLMVGYTF.

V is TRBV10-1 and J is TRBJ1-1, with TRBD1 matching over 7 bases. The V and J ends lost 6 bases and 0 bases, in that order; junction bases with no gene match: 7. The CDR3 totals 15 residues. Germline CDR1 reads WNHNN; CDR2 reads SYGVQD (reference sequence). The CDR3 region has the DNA TGCGCCAGCAGACGACAGGGCCGTGTGAACACTGAAGCTTTCTTT. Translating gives CASRRQGRVNTEAFF.

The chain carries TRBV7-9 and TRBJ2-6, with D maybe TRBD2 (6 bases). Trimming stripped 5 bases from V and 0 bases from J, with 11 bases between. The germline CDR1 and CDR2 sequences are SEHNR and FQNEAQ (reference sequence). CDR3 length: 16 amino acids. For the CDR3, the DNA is TGTGCCAGCAGCCCCCCCGGGAGCTCTGGGGCCAACGTCCTGACTTTC. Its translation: CASSPPGSSGANVLTF.

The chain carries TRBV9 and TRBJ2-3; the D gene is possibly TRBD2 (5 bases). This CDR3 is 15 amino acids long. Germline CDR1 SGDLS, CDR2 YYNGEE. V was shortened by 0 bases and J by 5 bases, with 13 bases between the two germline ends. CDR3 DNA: TGTGCCAGCAGCGTAGAGGGAAGCGGTGGAGATACGCAGTATTTT. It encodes CASSVEGSGGDTQYF.

The CDR3 region is CASKGGSSYNEQFF. CDR3 nucleotide sequence: TGTGCCAGCAAGGGAGGGAGCTCCTACAATGAGCAGTTCTTC. This chain joins TRBV27 and TRBJ2-1; 7 bases align to TRBD2. J gave up 0 bases and V 7 bases, and 3 bases lay outside the gene matches. The germline gives CDR1 MNHEY, CDR2 SMNVEV (reference sequence). CDR3 length: 14 residues.

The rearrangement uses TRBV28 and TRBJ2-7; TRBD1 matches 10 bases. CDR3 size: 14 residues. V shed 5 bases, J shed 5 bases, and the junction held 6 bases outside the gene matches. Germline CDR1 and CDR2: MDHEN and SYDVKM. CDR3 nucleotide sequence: TGTGCCAGCAGTAGGGACAGGGGTACCAACGAGCAGTACTTC. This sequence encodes CASSRDRGTNEQYF.

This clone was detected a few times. This CDR3 is CAWSPGTLRYF. The CDR3 DNA reads TGTGCCTGGAGCCCTGGGACTCTTAGGTACTTC. The genes are TRBV30 and TRBJ2-7; maybe TRBD2 (6 bases). CDR1 and CDR2 from the germline V gene are GTSNPN and SVGIG (reference sequence). The V gene lost 3 bases and the J gene lost 12 bases, with 15 bases spanning the gap. The CDR3 totals 11 residues.

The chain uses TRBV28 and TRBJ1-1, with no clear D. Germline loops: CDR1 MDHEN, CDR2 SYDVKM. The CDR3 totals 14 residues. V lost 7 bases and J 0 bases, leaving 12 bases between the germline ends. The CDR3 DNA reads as TGTGCCAGCACCTTGGGTCCCATGAACACTGAAGCTTTCTTT. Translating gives CASTLGPMNTEAFF. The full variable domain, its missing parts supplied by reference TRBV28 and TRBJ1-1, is DVKVTQSSRYLVKRTGEKVFLECVQDMDHENMFWYRQDPGLGLRLIYFSYDVKMKEKGDIPEGYSVSREKKERFSLILESASTNQTSMYLCASTLGPMNTEAFFGQGTRLTVV.

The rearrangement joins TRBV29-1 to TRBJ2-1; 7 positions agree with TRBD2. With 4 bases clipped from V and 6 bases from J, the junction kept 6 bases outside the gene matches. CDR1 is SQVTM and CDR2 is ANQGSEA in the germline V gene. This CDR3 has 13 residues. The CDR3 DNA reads TGCAGCGTTGGGGGGGGAAGCCCCAATGAGCAGTTCTTC. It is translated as CSVGGGSPNEQFF.

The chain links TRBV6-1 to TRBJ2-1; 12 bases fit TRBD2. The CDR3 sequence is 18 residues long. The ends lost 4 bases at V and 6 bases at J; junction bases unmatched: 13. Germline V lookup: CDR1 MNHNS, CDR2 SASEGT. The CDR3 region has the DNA TGTGCCAGCAGTGTTGGACTAGCGGGATTTGAGTTGGCCAATGAGCAGTTCTTC. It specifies CASSVGLAGFELANEQFF.

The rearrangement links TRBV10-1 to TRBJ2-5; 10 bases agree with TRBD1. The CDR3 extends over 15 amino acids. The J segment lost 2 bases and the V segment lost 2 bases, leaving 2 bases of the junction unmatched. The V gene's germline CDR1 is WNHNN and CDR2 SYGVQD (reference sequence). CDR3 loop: CASSEGQGGQETQYF. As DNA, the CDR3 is TGCGCCAGCAGTGAGGGACAGGGGGGGCAAGAGACCCAGTACTTC.

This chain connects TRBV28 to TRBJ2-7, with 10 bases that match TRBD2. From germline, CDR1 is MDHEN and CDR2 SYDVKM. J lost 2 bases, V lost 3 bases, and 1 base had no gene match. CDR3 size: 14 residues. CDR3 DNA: TGTGCCAGCAGTTTTGGACTAGCGGCCTACGAGCAGTACTTC. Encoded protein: CASSFGLAAYEQYF.

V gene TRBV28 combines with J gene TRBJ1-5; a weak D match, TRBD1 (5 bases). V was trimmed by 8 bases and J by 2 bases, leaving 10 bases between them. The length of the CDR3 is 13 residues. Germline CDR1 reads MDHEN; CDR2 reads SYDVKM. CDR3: CASSDRGNQPQHF. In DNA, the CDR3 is TGTGCCAGCTCTGACAGAGGCAATCAGCCCCAGCATTTT.

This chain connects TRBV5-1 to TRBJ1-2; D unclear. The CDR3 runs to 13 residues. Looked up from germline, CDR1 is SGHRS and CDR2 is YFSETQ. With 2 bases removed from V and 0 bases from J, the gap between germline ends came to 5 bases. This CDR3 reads CASSFTTNYGYTF. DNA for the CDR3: TGCGCCAGCAGCTTCACAACTAACTATGGCTACACCTTC.

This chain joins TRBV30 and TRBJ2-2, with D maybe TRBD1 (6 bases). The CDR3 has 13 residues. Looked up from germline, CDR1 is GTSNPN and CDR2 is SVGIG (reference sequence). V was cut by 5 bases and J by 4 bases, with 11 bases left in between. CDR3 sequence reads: CAWYPGVTGELFF. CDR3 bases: TGTGCCTGGTACCCAGGGGTCACCGGGGAGCTGTTTTTT. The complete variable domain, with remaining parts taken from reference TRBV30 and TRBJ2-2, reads SQTIHQWPATLVQPVGSPLSLECTVEGTSNPNLYWYRQAAGRGLQLLFYSVGIGQISSEVPQNLSASRPQDRQFILSSKKLLLSDSGFYLCAWYPGVTGELFFGEGSRLTVL.

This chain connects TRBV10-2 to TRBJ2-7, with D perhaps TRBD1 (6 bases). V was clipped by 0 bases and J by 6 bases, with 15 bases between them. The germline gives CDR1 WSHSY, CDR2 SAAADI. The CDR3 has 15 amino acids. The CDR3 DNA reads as TGCGCCAGCAGTGAGTCGAGGGGGACCTCCAGCGAGCAGTACTTC. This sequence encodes CASSESRGTSSEQYF.

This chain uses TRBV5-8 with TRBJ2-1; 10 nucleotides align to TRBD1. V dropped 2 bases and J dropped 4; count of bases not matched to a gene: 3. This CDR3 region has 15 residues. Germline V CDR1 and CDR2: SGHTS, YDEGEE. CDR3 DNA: TGTGCCAGCAGCTTCAGGGACAGGGGTTACAATGAGCAGTTCTTC. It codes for CASSFRDRGYNEQFF.

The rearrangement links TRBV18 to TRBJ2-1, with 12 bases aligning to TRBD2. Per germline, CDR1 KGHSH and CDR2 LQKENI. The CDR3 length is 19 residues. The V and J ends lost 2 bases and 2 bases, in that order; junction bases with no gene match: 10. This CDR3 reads CASSPGPLAGGRTYNEQFF. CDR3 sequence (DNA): TGTGCCAGCTCACCAGGCCCTCTAGCGGGGGGGAGGACCTACAATGAGCAGTTCTTC.

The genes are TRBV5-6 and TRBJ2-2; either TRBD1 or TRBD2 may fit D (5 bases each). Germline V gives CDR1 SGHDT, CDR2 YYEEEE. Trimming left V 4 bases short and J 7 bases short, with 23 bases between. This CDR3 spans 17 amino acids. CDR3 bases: TGTGCCAGCAGCGCCAACTATCGGGGCCACTTCGGCGGGGAGCTGTTTTTT. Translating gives CASSANYRGHFGGELFF.

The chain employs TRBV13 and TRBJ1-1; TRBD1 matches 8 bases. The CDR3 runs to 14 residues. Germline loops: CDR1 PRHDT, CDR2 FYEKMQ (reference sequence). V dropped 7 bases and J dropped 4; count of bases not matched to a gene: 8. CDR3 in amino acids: CASTPGQALTEAFF. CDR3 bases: TGTGCCAGCACCCCGGGACAGGCGCTCACTGAAGCTTTCTTT.

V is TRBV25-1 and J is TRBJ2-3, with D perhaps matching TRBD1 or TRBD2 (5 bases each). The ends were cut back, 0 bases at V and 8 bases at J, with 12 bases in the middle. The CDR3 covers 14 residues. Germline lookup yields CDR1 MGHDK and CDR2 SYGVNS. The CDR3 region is CASSEYGALATQYF. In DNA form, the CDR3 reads TGTGCCAGCAGTGAATACGGGGCGCTGGCTACGCAGTATTTT.

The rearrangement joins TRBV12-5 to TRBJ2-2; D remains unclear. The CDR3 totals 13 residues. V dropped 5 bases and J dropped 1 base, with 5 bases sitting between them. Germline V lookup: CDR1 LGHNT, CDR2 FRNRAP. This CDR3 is CASGTGNTGELFF. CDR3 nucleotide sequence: TGTGCTAGTGGTACGGGGAACACCGGGGAGCTGTTTTTT.

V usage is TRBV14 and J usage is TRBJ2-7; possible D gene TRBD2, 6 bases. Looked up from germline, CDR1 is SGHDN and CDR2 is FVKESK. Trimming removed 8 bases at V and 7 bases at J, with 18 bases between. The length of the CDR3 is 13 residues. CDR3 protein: CASSLAPRSEQYF. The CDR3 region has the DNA TGTGCCAGCTCCCTAGCGCCCCGCTCGGAGCAGTACTTC.